The text below deals with one T cell receptor (beta chain). Its antigen is as yet unknown. These data originate in a study of cytomegalovirus exposure and HLA in healthy donors. Study summary: Most genotyped donors, over 70% of around 370, had Caucasian-associated genetic ancestry.

CDR3 size: 14 residues. Trimming cost V 4 bases and J 5 bases, with 15 bases left between them. From germline, CDR1 is SGHRS and CDR2 YFSETQ. Study-wide results and caveats: Exclusion applied to some V segments, including TRBV6-2 and TRBV6-3, as they were indistinguishable. Sequencing had likely introduced a cluster of highly shared sequence variants as an artifact. Specificity of a few CMV-associated chains for CMV antigens was verified in vitro.

The primer mix had 60 Vbeta and 13 Jbeta primers. Method: immunoSEQ multiplex PCR; TCRdb's copy keeps in-frame clones and lacks some. The sample has over 200,000 clones, 85% seen once. This TCR was sampled from a human donor in good health. The chain recombines TRBV5-1 with TRBJ2-5; TRBD1 might be the D (8 bases). The sample was PBMCs. Here the CDR3 reads CASSPDRGGETQYF. CDR3 in DNA: TGCGCCAGCAGCCCAGACAGGGGAGGGGAGACCCAGTACTTC.